Below, 6 T cell receptor beta chains from the same sample are listed, as sequenced in a study of identical twins. TCRdb used MiXCR to reprocess the 5' RACE reads, holding one entry per CDR3 protein. The profile shows hundreds of thousands of distinct CDR3 sequences, 8.5% to 9% of them singletons. The same data also contributed to another study, on yellow fever vaccine responses in identical twins.

The sample consisted of PBMCs. Receptors originate from a woman younger than 30 in good health.

This clonotype was seen repeatedly, ten times or more. V and J are TRBV12-3 or TRBV12-4 and TRBJ2-1; the D gene is possibly TRBD1 (6 bases). The ends were cut back, 3 bases at V and 3 bases at J, with 9 bases in the middle. CDR3 length: 14 amino acids. The CDR3 nucleotides are TGTGCCAGCAGTTTTCGGGACAACTACAATGAGCAGTTCTTC. This codes for CASSFRDNYNEQFF.

The genes are TRBV20-1 and TRBJ2-7; TRBD1 aligns across 9 bases. The CDR3 is 15 residues long. The germline V gene has CDR1 DFQATT and CDR2 SNEGSKA (reference sequence). Trimming took 1 base from V and 0 from J; bases not matched to a gene: 4. Written as DNA, the CDR3 is TGCAGTGCTAGAGTTAGGACAGGGGCCTCCTACGAGCAGTACTTC. Translation: CSARVRTGASYEQYF.

This clonotype showed up many times. The J gene is TRBJ1-2, the V gene TRBV4-3; D is unclear. The CDR3 runs 13 residues. V was shortened by 0 bases and J by 6 bases, with 8 bases between the two germline ends. From germline, CDR1 is LGHNA and CDR2 YSLEER. For the CDR3, the DNA is TGCGCCAGCAGCCAAGAGTCGAGGGATGGCTACACCTTC. As protein: CASSQESRDGYTF.

The rearrangement links TRBV15 to TRBJ2-5, with TRBD1 matching over 9 bases. Germline CDR1 LNHNV, CDR2 YYDKDF (reference sequence). The CDR3 runs to 15 residues. The trim removed 3 bases at V and 5 bases at J, leaving 7 bases unmatched. The CDR3 here is CATSRGQGSGETQYF. In nucleotides, the CDR3 is TGTGCCACCAGCAGGGGACAGGGTTCGGGGGAGACCCAGTACTTC.

This clonotype has only a few counts. J is TRBJ1-6 and V is TRBV4-3; TRBD1 matches 8 bases. The junction had 13 bases not matched to a gene; V was cut back by 0 bases and J by 9 bases. Per the germline V gene, CDR1 is LGHNA and CDR2 is YSLEER. The CDR3 has 18 amino acids. DNA for the CDR3: TGCGCCAGCAGCCAAGATCTGGAGAGAGACAGGGGCGGTTCACCCCTCCACTTT. It encodes CASSQDLERDRGGSPLHF.

The chain couples TRBV10-2 to TRBJ2-3, with a possible D match to TRBD2 (5 bases). Trimming left V 7 bases short and J 0 bases short, with 14 bases between. CDR1 is WSHSY, CDR2 SAAADI, per germline. CDR3 length: 15 amino acids. The CDR3 coding sequence is TGCGCCAGCACCCTCGCTAGCCCAAGCACAGATACGCAGTATTTT. This gives the protein CASTLASPSTDTQYF.